This TCR beta chain came from a study of blood T cell repertoires in COVID-19. Background on the study: Material from acute and convalescent COVID-19 was sourced from the United States, Italy and Spain. T cells, B-cell-depleted T cells, or PBMCs provided the cDNA or gDNA that served as material.

This CDR3 comprises 15 residues. The junction had 8 bases not matched to a gene; V was cut back by 2 bases and J by 5 bases. In germline, CDR1 is SGHTA, CDR2 FQGNSA. Data came from immunoSEQ multiplex PCR; TCRdb stores just in-frame clones and leaves some out. Altogether over 130,000 clones are present, over 60% being singletons, with the ten largest covering around 16%. The rearrangement joins TRBV7-2 to TRBJ1-2; 7 bases are a match to TRBD1. The origin of this receptor is a middle-aged man with acute or convalescent COVID-19. Sequenced sample: peripheral blood. The CDR3 DNA reads TGTGCCAGCAGCTTATCTACAGGGGCGGGGTATGGCTACACCTTC. Protein: CASSLSTGAGYGYTF.